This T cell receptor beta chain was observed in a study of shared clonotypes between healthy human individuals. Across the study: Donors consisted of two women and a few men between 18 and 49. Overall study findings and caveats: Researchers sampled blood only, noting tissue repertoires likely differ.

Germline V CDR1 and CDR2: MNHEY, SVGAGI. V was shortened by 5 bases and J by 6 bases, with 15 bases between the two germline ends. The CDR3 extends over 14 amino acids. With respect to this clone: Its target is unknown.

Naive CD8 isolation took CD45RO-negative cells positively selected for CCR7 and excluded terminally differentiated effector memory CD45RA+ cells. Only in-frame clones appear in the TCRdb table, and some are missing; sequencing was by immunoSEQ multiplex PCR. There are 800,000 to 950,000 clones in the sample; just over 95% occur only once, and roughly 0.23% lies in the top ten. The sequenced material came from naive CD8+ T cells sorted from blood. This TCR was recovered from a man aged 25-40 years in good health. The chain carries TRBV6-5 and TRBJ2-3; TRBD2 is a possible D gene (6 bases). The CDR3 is CASSIAGDSDTQYF. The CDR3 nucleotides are TGTGCCAGCAGTATCGCCGGGGACTCCGATACGCAGTATTTT.